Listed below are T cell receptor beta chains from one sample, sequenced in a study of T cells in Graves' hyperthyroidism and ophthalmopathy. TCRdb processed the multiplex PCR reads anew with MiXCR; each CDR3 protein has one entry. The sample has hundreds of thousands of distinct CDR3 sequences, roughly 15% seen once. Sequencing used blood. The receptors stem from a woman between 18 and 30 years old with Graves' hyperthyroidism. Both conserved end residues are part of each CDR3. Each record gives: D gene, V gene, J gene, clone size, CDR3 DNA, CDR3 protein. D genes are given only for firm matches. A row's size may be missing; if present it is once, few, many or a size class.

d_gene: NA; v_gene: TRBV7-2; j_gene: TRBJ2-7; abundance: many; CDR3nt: TGTGCCAGCAGCCCCTCCGTTGAGCAGTACTTC; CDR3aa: CASSPSVEQYF
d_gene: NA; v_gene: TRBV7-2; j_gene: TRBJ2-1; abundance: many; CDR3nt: TGTGCCAGCAGTCATCACCGGGTCCCATCCGCCTCGGATGAGCAGTTCTTC; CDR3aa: CASSHHRVPSASDEQFF
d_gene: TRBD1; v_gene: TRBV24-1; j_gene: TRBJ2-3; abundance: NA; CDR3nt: TGTGCCACCAGTGATTTACAGGGGCCCGCGGATACGCAGTATTTT; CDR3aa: CATSDLQGPADTQYF
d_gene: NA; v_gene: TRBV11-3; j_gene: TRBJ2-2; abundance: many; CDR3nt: TGTGCCAGCACCAAAGGGGTGCTCGCGAACACCGGGGAGCTGTTTTTT; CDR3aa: CASTKGVLANTGELFF
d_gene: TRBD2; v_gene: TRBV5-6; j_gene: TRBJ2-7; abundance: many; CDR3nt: TGTGCCAGCAGCGGTGGCGGGGGGGCGTACGAGCAGTACTTC; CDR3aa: CASSGGGGAYEQYF
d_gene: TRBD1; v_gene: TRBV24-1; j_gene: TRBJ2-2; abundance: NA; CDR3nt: TGTGCCACCAGTGATCCGGGGACCGACAGGGCAAGGATATCGGCCGGGGAGCTGTTTTTT; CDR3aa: CATSDPGTDRARISAGELFF
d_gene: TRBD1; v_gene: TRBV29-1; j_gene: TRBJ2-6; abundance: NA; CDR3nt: TGCAGCGCGAGCCAGGGGGCGCAGTCCGGGGCCAACGTCCTGACTTTC; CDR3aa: CSASQGAQSGANVLTF
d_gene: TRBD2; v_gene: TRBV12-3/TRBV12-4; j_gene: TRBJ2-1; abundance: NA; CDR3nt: TGTGCCAGCAGTCAGCGGACTAGAACTAGTTTCGATGAGCAGTTCTTC; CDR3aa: CASSQRTRTSFDEQFF
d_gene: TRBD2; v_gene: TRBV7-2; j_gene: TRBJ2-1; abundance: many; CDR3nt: TGTGCCAGCAGCTTAGTACCGGGACTAGTGGTTGAGCAGTTCTTC; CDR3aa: CASSLVPGLVVEQFF
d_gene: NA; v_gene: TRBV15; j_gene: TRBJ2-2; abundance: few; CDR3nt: TGTGCCACCAGCAGGAAAAGGGAGTTCGGCACCGGGGAGCTGTTTTTT; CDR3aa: CATSRKREFGTGELFF
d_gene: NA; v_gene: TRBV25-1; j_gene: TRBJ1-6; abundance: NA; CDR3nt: TGTGCCAGCAGTGATCAGGGACTCTATAATTCACCCCTCCACTTT; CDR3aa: CASSDQGLYNSPLHF
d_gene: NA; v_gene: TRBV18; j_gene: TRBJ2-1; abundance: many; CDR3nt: TGTGCCAGCTCACGGCAGGGCGTCAGCTCCTACAATGAGCAGTTCTTC; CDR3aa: CASSRQGVSSYNEQFF
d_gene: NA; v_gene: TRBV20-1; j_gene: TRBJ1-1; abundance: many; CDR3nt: TGCAGTGCTAGTTTGCTCCAGAACACTGAAGCTTTCTTT; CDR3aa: CSASLLQNTEAFF
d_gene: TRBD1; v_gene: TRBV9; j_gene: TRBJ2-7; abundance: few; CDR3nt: TGTGCCAGCAGTGTGGACGGGACAGGGCACTACGAGCAGTACTTC; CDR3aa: CASSVDGTGHYEQYF
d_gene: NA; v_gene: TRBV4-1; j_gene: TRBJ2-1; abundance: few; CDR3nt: TGCGCCAGCAGTCCTTCGAGCGGTCGGAGCTCCTACAATGAGCAGTTCTTC; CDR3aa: CASSPSSGRSSYNEQFF
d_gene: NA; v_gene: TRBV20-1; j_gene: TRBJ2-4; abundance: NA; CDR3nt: TGCAGTGCTAGAGATCCGGCGGAGCTTTCTATCTGGGGGCTTCAATACTTC; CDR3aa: CSARDPAELSIWGLQYF
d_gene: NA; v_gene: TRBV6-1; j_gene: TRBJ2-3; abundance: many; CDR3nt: TGTGCCATCCTGGACCGCCGCACAGATACGCAGTATTTT; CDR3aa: CAILDRRTDTQYF
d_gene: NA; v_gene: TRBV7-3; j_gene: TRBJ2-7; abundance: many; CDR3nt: TGTGCCAGCAGCTTAACCGGGCCTGAGGGCGAGCAGTACTTC; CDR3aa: CASSLTGPEGEQYF
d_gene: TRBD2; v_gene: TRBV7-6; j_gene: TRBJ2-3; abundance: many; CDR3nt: TGTGCCAGCAGCCGACTACTAGCGGGAGGGCCTATTAATACGCAGTATTTT; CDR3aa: CASSRLLAGGPINTQYF
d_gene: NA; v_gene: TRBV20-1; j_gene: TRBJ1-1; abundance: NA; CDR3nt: TGCAGTGCCCTTCCGGGACCTCAGGGGACTGAAGCTTTCTTT; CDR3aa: CSALPGPQGTEAFF
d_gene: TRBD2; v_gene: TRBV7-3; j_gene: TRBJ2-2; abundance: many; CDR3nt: TGTGCCAGCAGCCCAGACCTCTGGAGCGGGAGGGACACCGGGGAGCTGTTTTTT; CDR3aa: CASSPDLWSGRDTGELFF
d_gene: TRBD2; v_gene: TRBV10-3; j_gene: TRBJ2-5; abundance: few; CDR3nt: TGTGCCATCAGTGGGTCCGGACTAGCGCGGGAGACCCAGTACTTC; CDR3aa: CAISGSGLARETQYF
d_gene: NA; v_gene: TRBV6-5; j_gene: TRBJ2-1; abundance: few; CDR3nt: TGTGCCAGCAGTTACTCGACTAGGAGTGGAGACAATGAGCAGTTCTTC; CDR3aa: CASSYSTRSGDNEQFF
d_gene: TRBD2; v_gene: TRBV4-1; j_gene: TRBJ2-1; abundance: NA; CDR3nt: TGCGCCAGCAGCCCGTGGGGTACTAGCGGTAAGGATGAGCAGTTCTTC; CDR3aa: CASSPWGTSGKDEQFF
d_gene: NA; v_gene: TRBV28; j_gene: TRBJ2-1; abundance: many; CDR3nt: TGTGCCAGCAGGATAATCACCACCAGCTACAATGAGCAGTTCTTC; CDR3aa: CASRIITTSYNEQFF
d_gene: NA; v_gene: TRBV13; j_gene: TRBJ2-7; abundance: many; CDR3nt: TGTGCCAGCAGGCGGGACAGAGAGGTCGAGCAGTACTTC; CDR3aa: CASRRDREVEQYF
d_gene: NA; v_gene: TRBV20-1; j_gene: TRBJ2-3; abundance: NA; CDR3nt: TGCAGTGCTAGAGATCAAACTGGGCCCACAGATACGCAGTATTTT; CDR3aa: CSARDQTGPTDTQYF
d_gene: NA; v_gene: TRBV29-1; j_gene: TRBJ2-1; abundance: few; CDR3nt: TGCAGCGTTGACGGGCGTTCCTACAATGAGCAGTTCTTC; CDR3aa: CSVDGRSYNEQFF
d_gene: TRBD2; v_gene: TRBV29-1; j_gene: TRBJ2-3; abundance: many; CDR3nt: TGCAGCGGAACGGGAGGAGGAGATACGCAGTATTTT; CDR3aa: CSGTGGGDTQYF
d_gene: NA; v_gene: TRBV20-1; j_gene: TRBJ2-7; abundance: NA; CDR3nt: TGCAGTCCCGTTACGGTCTCCTACGAGCAGTACTTC; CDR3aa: CSPVTVSYEQYF
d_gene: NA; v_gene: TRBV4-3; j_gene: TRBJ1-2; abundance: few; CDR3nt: TGCGCCAGCAGCCTCAGAGGCGGGGAATGGGATGGCTACACCTTC; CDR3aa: CASSLRGGEWDGYTF
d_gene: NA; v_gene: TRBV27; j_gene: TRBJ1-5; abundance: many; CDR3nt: TGTGCCAGCAGTTTACAAGGACCCCCTCGGCCCCAGCATTTT; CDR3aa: CASSLQGPPRPQHF
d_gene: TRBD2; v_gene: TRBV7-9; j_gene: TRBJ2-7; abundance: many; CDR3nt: TGTGCCAGCAGCCAGAATGCGGGAGAGGCCTACGAGCAGTACTTC; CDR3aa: CASSQNAGEAYEQYF
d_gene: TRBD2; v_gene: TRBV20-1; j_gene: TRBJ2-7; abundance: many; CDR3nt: TGCAGTGCTACAGGACTAGCGGCCTCCTACGAGCAGTACTTC; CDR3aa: CSATGLAASYEQYF
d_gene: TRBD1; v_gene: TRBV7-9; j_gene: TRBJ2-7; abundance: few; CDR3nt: TGTGCCAGCACCCCCGGACAGGGGGACGAGCAGTACTTC; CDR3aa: CASTPGQGDEQYF